This is a list of T cell receptor beta chains from one sample in a study of CD8 T cells in ankylosing spondylitis. MiXCR was run by TCRdb on the 5' RACE reads, yielding one entry per CDR3 protein. The sample contains hundreds of thousands of distinct CDR3 sequences, 10% to 15% of which appear only once. Material: blood, either unsorted or a sorted T cell fraction (not recorded which). These receptors all come from a male donor with ankylosing spondylitis. Both conserved end residues are part of each CDR3. Each record gives: D gene, clone size, V gene, J gene, CDR3 DNA, CDR3 protein. A D gene is named only where the DNA matches it firmly. Only part of the rows carry a size: once, few, many, or a class if the clone is expanded.

>.|.|TRBV18|TRBJ2-7
TGTGCCAGCTCACGATTAGCTCTCGAGCAGTACTTC
CASSRLALEQYF
>TRBD2|many|TRBV29-1|TRBJ2-3
TGCAGCTTACGGACTAGCGCTTCACTCACAGATACGCAGTATTTT
CSLRTSASLTDTQYF
>TRBD2|once|TRBV25-1|TRBJ2-5
TGTGCCAGCAGTGAGTGGACTAGCAGACAAGAGACCCAGTACTTC
CASSEWTSRQETQYF
>.|.|TRBV5-1|TRBJ1-2
TGCGCCAGCAGCTTGCGTAGCCCCTCTGGACCGACGAACTATGGCTACACCTTC
CASSLRSPSGPTNYGYTF
>.|many|TRBV12-3/TRBV12-4|TRBJ1-1
TGTGCCAGCAGTTTTACTCGCACTGAAGCTTTCTTT
CASSFTRTEAFF
>.|.|TRBV12-3/TRBV12-4|TRBJ1-2
TGTGCCAGCAGTTTAGCGAGTCTGCAGGGGTACTATGGCTACACCTTC
CASSLASLQGYYGYTF
>.|few|TRBV7-2|TRBJ1-1
TGTGCCAGCAGCGGCCCGGGGGGTACTGAAGCTTTCTTT
CASSGPGGTEAFF
>.|many|TRBV29-1|TRBJ1-2
TGCAGCGTTGATTTGGGAGCCGGCTACACCTTC
CSVDLGAGYTF
>.|.|TRBV7-2|TRBJ2-1
TGTGCCAGCAGCTTTCCCAGGGGCAATGAGCAGTTCTTC
CASSFPRGNEQFF
>.|.|TRBV7-7|TRBJ2-1
TGTGCTAGCAGCTCCTCAAGGGCCAATGAGCAGTTCTTC
CASSSSRANEQFF
>TRBD2|many|TRBV20-1|TRBJ2-1
TGCAGTGCCCCCCCTTCGGGCGGGGGCTCCTACAATGAGCAGTTCTTC
CSAPPSGGGSYNEQFF
>.|.|TRBV4-3|TRBJ1-1
TGCGCCAGCGCCCCTCTAGGGCAGGCGAACACTGAAGCTTTCTTT
CASAPLGQANTEAFF
>.|many|TRBV20-1|TRBJ2-7
TGCAGTGCTAGAGCCCCCGGGCTCGAGCAGTACTTC
CSARAPGLEQYF
>.|few|TRBV4-3|TRBJ1-2
TGCGCCAGCAGCCAAGAATCAAGGTTCTATGGCTACACCTTC
CASSQESRFYGYTF
>.|few|TRBV6-1|TRBJ2-7
TGTGCCAGCAGCCAACACCTTACAGGAGGTAGTAGTCCGTACTTC
CASSQHLTGGSSPYF
>.|.|TRBV7-2|TRBJ1-3
TGTGCCAGCAGCTCTACAAGGTCTGGAAACACCATATATTTT
CASSSTRSGNTIYF
>.|.|TRBV7-2|TRBJ2-1
TGTGCCAGCAGCTACGACGCGACGCGTTACAATGAGCAGTTCTTC
CASSYDATRYNEQFF
>.|.|TRBV4-3|TRBJ2-4
TGCGCCAGCAGCCAAGACCCACGGGACGTTCAGTACTTC
CASSQDPRDVQYF
>.|.|TRBV28|TRBJ2-3
TGTGCCAGCAGTCCCGGACCTGGAGGAGATACGCAGTATTTT
CASSPGPGGDTQYF
>.|.|TRBV5-1|TRBJ1-3
TGCGCCAGCAGCCTGGACAGTGTCTCTGGAAACACCATATATTTT
CASSLDSVSGNTIYF
>.|.|TRBV2|TRBJ1-1
TGTGCCAGCAGGGCCGGGAGAATGAACACTGAAGCTTTCTTT
CASRAGRMNTEAFF
>.|few|TRBV7-9|TRBJ2-7
TGTGCCAGCAGCTTATCTCCGCGGGAGCAGTACTTC
CASSLSPREQYF
>.|many|TRBV28|TRBJ1-2
TGTGCCAGCAGCCTGATAGGAGCTAACTATGGCTACACCTTC
CASSLIGANYGYTF
>TRBD2|few|TRBV20-1|TRBJ2-7
TGCAGTGCTAGTAATCCTAGCGGACTCGCCTACGAGCAGTACTTC
CSASNPSGLAYEQYF
>.|.|TRBV5-5|TRBJ2-5
TGTGCCAGCAGCCCCACAGGGAAAGACCAGTACTTC
CASSPTGKDQYF
>.|many|TRBV20-1|TRBJ1-1
TGCAGTGCGGACGACAGTCTCCGTGGGAACACTGAAGCTTTCTTT
CSADDSLRGNTEAFF
>.|few|TRBV6-2/TRBV6-3|TRBJ2-1
TGTGCCAGCAGTTATTTGGTGGGCCAGCGTTTCTACAATGAGCAGTTCTTC
CASSYLVGQRFYNEQFF
>.|few|TRBV3-1|TRBJ2-2
TGTGCCAGCAGCTCCCGGGACTACCAGGGGGCCGGGGAGCTGTTTTTT
CASSSRDYQGAGELFF
>.|once|TRBV28|TRBJ2-7
TGTGCCAGCAGTCCCCCAGGCCCCCGGAGGGAGCAGTACTTC
CASSPPGPRREQYF
>.|.|TRBV3-1|TRBJ1-2
TGTGCCAGCAGCGGCCGGGACGGGGATGGCTACACCTTC
CASSGRDGDGYTF
>.|few|TRBV3-1|TRBJ2-3
TGTGCCAGCAGCCAAGACGAGGACTCCATGCAGTATTTT
CASSQDEDSMQYF
>.|.|TRBV28|TRBJ2-2
TGTGCCAGCAGTCTCCACAGTACGAACACCGGGGAGCTGTTTTTT
CASSLHSTNTGELFF
>TRBD1|.|TRBV11-2|TRBJ1-1
TGTGCCAGCAGCCCGGAGGGGGCCAATGAAGCTTTCTTT
CASSPEGANEAFF
>TRBD2|many|TRBV18|TRBJ2-1
TGTGCCAGCAGCCCACTAGCGGGGGGGTACAATGAGCAGTTCTTC
CASSPLAGGYNEQFF
>TRBD1|few|TRBV7-9|TRBJ2-7
TGTGCCAGCAGCTTCCGGGACAGTAGCGAGCAGTACTTC
CASSFRDSSEQYF